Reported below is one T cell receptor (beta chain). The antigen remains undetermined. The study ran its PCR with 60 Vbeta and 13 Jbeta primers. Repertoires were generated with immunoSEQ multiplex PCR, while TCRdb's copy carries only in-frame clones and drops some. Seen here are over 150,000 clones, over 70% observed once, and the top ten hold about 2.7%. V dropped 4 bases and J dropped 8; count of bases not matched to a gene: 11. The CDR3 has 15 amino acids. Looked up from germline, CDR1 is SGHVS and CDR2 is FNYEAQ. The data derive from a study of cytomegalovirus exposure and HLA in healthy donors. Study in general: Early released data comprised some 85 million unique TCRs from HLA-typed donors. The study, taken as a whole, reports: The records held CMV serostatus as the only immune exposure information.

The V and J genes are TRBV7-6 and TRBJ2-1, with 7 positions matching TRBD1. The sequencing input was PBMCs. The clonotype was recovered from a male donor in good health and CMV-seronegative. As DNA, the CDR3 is TGTGCCAGCAGCTCAAGCCCTAATCAGGGGGATGAGCAGTTCTTC. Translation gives CASSSSPNQGDEQFF.